This T cell receptor beta chain was captured in a study of chemoradiotherapy in HPV16-positive cancers. In the study overall: Candidate HPV-specific T-cell clones and common TCR motifs came from functional assays in a couple of HPV16-positive patients.

Samples were taken several times over chemoradiotherapy. Study-wide results and caveats: Better recurrence-free survival went with HPV-responsive T-cell expansion in HPV16-positive patients. Functional assays defining HPV-specific T cells used only a couple of HPV16-positive patients.

Notes on this clone: Its cognate antigen is unknown.

The assay was immunoSEQ multiplex PCR, and TCRdb's table has in-frame clones only and misses some. The data contain some 19,000 clones, approximately 84% of them singletons. The clonotype was recovered from a human donor with HPV-associated anogenital cancer. Here the sequenced sample was blood, taken from a patient who underwent chemoradiotherapy.

DNA for the CDR3: TGTGCCAGCAGCCCAAGGCCCGAGGGTCAGTTCTTC. Protein sequence: CASSPRPEGQFF. The J gene is TRBJ2-1, the V gene TRBV7-8, with D possibly being TRBD2 (5 bases). Trimming pared 5 bases from V and 13 bases from J, leaving 15 bases between. CDR1 is SGHVS, CDR2 FQNEAQ, per germline. The CDR3 spans 12 residues.